This record looks at one T cell receptor (beta chain) sequence and its context. Naive CD8 cells lacked CD45RO and underwent positive selection for CCR7, leaving out terminally differentiated effector memory CD45RA+ cells. This entry is derived from a study of shared clonotypes between healthy human individuals. Germline loops: CDR1 SGHTA, CDR2 FQGNSA. The germline V and J ends were trimmed by 5 bases and 5 bases, with 19 bases remaining between them. The CDR3 runs 16 residues. For every subset, genomic DNA was evenly distributed across several immunoSEQ plates. Generated by immunoSEQ multiplex PCR, the TCRdb table keeps only in-frame clones and is missing some. Among about 2 million clones, about 95% were seen once, and the ten largest hold about 1.1%.

The sequence was obtained from a young man in good health. This rearrangement joins TRBV7-2 to TRBJ1-5; D perhaps matches TRBD1 (5 bases). Source material: naive CD8+ T cells sorted from blood. CDR3 sequence: CASSREVVTGYQPQHF. CDR3 nucleotides: TGTGCCAGCAGCCGGGAGGTGGTTACAGGATATCAGCCCCAGCATTTT.